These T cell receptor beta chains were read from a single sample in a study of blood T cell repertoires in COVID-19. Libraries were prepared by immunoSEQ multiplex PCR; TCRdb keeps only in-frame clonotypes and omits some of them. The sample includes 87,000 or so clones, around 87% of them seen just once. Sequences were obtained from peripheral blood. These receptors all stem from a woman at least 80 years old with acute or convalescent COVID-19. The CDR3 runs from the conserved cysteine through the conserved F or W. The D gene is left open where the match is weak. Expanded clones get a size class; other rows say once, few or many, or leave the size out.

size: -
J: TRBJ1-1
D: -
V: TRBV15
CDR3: CATSRDLGGNTEAFF
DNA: TGTGCCACCAGCAGAGATCTAGGGGGGAACACTGAAGCTTTCTTT

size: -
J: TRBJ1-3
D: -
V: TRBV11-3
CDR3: CASSVGQSLSGNTIYF
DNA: TGTGCCAGCAGCGTCGGACAGTCACTCTCTGGAAACACCATATATTTT

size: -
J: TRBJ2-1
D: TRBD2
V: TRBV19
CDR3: CASSIRGLGSYNEQFF
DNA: TGTGCCAGTAGTATAAGGGGACTAGGCTCCTACAATGAGCAGTTCTTC

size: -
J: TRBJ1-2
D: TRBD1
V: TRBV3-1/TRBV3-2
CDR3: CASSLDRGDGYTF
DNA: TGTGCCAGCAGCCTCGACAGGGGCGATGGCTACACCTTC

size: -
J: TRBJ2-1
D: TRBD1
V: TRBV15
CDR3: CATSRQGEIYYNEQFF
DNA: TGTGCCACCAGCAGGCAGGGGGAGATCTATTACAATGAGCAGTTCTTC

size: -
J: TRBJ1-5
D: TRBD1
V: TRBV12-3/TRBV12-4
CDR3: CASSTTGEQPQHF
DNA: TGTGCCAGCAGTACGACAGGGGAACAGCCCCAGCATTTT

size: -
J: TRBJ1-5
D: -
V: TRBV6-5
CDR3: CASRPDRTNNQPQHF
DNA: TGTGCCAGCAGACCGGACAGAACTAACAATCAGCCCCAGCATTTT

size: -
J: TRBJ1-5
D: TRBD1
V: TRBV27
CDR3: CASSPRLGQGAQPQHF
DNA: TGTGCCAGCAGTCCGAGACTGGGGCAGGGGGCCCAGCCCCAGCATTTT

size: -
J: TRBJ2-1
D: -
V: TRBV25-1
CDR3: CASSDPTRGFNEQFF
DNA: TGTGCCAGCAGTGATCCCACTCGGGGTTTCAATGAGCAGTTCTTC

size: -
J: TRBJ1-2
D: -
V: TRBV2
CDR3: CASSERDTGGYGYTF
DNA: TGTGCCAGCAGTGAGCGGGACACGGGGGGCTATGGCTACACCTTC

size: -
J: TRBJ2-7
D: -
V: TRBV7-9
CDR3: CASSLATSYEQYF
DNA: TGTGCCAGCAGCTTGGCCACCTCCTACGAGCAGTACTTC

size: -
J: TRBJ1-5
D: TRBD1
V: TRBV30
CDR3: CAWRQQGSQPQHF
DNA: TGTGCCTGGAGGCAACAGGGGAGTCAGCCCCAGCATTTT

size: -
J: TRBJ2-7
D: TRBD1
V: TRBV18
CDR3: CASSPRTGVSYEQYF
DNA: TGTGCCAGCTCACCAAGGACAGGGGTTTCCTACGAGCAGTACTTC

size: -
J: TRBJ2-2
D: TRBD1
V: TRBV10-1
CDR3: CASSESRTGNNGELFF
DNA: TGCGCCAGCAGTGAGTCCCGGACAGGGAATAACGGGGAGCTGTTTTTT

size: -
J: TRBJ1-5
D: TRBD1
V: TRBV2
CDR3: CASRAGTGDQPQHF
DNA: TGTGCCAGCAGGGCCGGGACAGGGGATCAGCCCCAGCATTTT

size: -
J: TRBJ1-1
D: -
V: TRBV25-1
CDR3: CASSVYRENTEAFF
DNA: TGTGCCAGCAGTGTCTACAGGGAAAACACTGAAGCTTTCTTT

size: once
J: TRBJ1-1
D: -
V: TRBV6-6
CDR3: CASSYSVTVEAFF
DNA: TGTGCCAGCAGTTACTCGGTGACAGTTGAAGCTTTCTTT

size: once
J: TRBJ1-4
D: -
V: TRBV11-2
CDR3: CASSLGPGVSNEKLFF
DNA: TGTGCCAGCAGCTTAGGCCCCGGGGTCTCGAATGAAAAACTGTTTTTT

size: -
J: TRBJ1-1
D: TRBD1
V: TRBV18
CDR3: CASSPRGTANTEAFF
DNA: TGTGCCAGCTCACCGAGAGGGACAGCAAACACTGAAGCTTTCTTT

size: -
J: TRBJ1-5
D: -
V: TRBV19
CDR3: CASSVVSFGNQPQHF
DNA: TGTGCCAGTAGTGTAGTGAGTTTTGGCAATCAGCCCCAGCATTTT

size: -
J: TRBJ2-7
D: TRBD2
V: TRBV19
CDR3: CASNQISGETYEQYF
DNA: TGTGCCAGTAATCAAATTAGCGGGGAAACCTACGAGCAGTACTTC

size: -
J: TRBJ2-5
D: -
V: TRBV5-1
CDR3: CASSSEGGGRETQYF
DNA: TGCGCCAGCAGCTCCGAGGGGGGGGGTCGGGAGACCCAGTACTTC

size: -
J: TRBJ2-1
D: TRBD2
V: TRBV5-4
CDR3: CASSYPGLARNEQFF
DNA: TGTGCCAGCAGCTACCCGGGACTAGCGCGAAATGAGCAGTTCTTC

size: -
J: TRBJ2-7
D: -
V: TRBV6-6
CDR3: CASRPDRAYEQYF
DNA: TGTGCCAGCAGACCGGACAGAGCCTACGAGCAGTACTTC

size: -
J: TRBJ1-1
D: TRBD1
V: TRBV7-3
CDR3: CASSQGGNTEAFF
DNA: TGTGCCAGCAGTCAGGGGGGGAACACTGAAGCTTTCTTT

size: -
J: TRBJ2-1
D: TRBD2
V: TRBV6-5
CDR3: CASSYSSGVYNEQFF
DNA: TGTGCCAGCAGTTACTCGAGCGGGGTCTACAATGAGCAGTTCTTC

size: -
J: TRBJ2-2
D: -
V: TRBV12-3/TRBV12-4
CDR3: CASSSVPPGELFF
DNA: TGTGCCAGCAGTTCCGTCCCCCCCGGGGAGCTGTTTTTT

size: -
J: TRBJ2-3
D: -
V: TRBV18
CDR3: CASSSRLPATDTQYF
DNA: TGTGCCAGCTCCTCGAGGCTCCCCGCGACAGATACGCAGTATTTT

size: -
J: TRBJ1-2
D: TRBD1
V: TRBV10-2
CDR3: CASREVDRAYGYTF
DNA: TGCGCCAGCAGGGAAGTGGACAGGGCTTATGGCTACACCTTC

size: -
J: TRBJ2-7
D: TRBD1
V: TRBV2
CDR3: CASSGHPGTGFTYEQYF
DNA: TGTGCCAGCTCGGGCCACCCTGGGACAGGCTTTACCTACGAGCAGTACTTC

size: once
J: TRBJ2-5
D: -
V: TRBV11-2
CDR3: CASATGETQYF
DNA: TGTGCCAGCGCCACGGGGGAGACCCAGTACTTC

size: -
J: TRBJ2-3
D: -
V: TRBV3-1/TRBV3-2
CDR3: CASSRGTTTTDTQYF
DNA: TGTGCCAGCAGCCGCGGCACTACAACCACAGATACGCAGTATTTT

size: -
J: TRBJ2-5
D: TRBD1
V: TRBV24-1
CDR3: CATSGTRDSHSQETQYF
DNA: TGTGCCACCAGTGGTACCCGGGACAGCCATTCTCAAGAGACCCAGTACTTC

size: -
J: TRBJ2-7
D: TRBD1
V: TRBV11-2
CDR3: CASSLDGLGRGRYEQYF
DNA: TGTGCCAGCAGCTTAGATGGGTTGGGCAGGGGGCGTTACGAGCAGTACTTC

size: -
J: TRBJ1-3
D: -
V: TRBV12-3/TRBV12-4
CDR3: CASSRSDGNTIYF
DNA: TGTGCCAGCAGTCGAAGCGATGGAAACACCATATATTTT

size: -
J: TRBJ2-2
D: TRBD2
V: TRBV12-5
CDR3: CASGTNLIGGGSRNTGELFF
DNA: TGTGCTAGTGGTACAAACCTTATCGGCGGGGGGTCCCGGAACACCGGGGAGCTGTTTTTT

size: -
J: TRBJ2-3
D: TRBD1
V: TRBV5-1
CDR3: CASSFQGGGDTQYF
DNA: TGCGCCAGCAGCTTCCAAGGGGGCGGGGATACGCAGTATTTT

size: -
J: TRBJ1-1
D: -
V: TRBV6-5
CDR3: CASRRGNTEAFF
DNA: TGTGCCAGCCGGCGGGGGAACACTGAAGCTTTCTTT

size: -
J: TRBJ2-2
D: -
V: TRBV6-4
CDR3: CASSVYGAGELFF
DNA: TGTGCCAGCAGTGTTTACGGGGCCGGGGAGCTGTTTTTT

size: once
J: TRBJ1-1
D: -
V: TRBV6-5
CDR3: CASSYSREGLTEAFF
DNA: TGTGCCAGCAGTTACTCAAGGGAGGGGTTGACTGAAGCTTTCTTT

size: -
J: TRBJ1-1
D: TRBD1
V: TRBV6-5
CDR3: CASSYSTGLSTEAFF
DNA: TGTGCCAGCAGTTACTCGACAGGGCTGAGCACTGAAGCTTTCTTT

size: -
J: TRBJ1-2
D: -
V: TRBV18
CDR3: CASSPGQTIASNYGYTF
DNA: TGTGCCAGCTCACCCGGACAGACCATAGCCTCTAACTATGGCTACACCTTC

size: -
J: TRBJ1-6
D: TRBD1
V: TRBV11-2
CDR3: CASSSRQGMWNSPLHF
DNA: TGTGCCAGCAGCTCCCGACAGGGGATGTGGAATTCACCCCTCCACTTT

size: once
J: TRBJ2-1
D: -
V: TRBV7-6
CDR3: CASSPGRGFTYNEQFF
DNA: TGTGCCAGCAGCCCCGGTAGAGGCTTCACCTACAATGAGCAGTTCTTC

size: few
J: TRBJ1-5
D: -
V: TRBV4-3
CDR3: CASSLRERHPQHF
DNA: TGCGCCAGCAGCCTTCGAGAAAGACATCCACAGCATTTT

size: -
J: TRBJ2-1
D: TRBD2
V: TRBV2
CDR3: CASSESGGYNEQFF
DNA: TGTGCCAGCAGTGAGAGCGGGGGCTACAATGAGCAGTTCTTC

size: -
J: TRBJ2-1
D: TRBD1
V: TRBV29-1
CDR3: CSVADGLGTGYNEQFF
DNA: TGCAGCGTTGCCGACGGACTGGGGACAGGGTACAATGAGCAGTTCTTC